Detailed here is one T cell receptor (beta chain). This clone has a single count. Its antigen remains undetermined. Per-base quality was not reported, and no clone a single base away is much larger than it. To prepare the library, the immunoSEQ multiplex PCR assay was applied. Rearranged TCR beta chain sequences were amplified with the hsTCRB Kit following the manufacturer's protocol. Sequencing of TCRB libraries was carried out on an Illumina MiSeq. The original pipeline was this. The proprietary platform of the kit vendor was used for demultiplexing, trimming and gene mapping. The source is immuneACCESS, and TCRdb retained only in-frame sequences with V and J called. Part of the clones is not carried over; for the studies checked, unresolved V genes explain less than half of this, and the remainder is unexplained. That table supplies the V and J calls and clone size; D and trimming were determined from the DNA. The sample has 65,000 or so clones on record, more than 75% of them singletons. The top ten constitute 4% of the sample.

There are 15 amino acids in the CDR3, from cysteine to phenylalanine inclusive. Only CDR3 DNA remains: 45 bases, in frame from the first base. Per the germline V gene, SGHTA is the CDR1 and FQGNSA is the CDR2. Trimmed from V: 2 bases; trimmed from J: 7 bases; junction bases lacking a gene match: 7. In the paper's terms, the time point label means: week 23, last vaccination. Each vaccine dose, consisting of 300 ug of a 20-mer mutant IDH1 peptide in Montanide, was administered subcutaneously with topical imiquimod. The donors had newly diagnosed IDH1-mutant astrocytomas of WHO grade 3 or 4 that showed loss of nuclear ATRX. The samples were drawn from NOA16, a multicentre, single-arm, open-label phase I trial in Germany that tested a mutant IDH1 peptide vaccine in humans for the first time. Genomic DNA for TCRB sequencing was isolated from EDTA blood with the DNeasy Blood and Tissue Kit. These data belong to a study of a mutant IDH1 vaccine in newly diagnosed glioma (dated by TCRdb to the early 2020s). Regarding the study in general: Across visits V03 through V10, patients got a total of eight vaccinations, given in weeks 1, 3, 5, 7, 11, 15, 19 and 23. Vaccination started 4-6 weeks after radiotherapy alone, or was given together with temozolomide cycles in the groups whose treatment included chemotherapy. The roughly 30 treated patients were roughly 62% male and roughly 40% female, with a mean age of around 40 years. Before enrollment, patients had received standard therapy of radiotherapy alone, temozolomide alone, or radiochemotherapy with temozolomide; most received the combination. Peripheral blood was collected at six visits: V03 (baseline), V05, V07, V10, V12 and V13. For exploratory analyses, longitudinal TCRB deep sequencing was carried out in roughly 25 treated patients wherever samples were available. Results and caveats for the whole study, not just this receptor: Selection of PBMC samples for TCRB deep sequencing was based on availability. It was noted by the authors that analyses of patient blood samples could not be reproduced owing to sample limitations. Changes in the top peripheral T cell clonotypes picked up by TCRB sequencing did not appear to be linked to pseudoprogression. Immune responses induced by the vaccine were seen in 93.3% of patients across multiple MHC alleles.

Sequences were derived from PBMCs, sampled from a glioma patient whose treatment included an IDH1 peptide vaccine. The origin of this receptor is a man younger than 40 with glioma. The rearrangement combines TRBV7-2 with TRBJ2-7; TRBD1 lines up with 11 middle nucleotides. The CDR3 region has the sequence CASSLWRTGGFEQYF. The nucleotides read TGTGCCAGCAGCTTATGGAGGACAGGGGGCTTTGAGCAGTACTTC.